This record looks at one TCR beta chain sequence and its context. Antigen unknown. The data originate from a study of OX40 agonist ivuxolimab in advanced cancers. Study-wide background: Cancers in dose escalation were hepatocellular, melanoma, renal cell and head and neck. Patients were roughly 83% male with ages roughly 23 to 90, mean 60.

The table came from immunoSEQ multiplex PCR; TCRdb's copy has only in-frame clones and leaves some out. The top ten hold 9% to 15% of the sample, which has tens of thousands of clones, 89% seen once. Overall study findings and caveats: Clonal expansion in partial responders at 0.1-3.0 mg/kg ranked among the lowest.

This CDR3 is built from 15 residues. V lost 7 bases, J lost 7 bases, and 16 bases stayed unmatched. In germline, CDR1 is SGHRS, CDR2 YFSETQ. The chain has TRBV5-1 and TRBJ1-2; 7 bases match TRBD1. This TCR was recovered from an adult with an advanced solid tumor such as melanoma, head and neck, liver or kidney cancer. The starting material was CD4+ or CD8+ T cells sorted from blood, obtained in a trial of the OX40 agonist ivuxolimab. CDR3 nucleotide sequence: TGCGCCAGCTTGGCCCACGACAGGGACGGGTCTGGCTACACCTTC. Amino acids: CASLAHDRDGSGYTF.